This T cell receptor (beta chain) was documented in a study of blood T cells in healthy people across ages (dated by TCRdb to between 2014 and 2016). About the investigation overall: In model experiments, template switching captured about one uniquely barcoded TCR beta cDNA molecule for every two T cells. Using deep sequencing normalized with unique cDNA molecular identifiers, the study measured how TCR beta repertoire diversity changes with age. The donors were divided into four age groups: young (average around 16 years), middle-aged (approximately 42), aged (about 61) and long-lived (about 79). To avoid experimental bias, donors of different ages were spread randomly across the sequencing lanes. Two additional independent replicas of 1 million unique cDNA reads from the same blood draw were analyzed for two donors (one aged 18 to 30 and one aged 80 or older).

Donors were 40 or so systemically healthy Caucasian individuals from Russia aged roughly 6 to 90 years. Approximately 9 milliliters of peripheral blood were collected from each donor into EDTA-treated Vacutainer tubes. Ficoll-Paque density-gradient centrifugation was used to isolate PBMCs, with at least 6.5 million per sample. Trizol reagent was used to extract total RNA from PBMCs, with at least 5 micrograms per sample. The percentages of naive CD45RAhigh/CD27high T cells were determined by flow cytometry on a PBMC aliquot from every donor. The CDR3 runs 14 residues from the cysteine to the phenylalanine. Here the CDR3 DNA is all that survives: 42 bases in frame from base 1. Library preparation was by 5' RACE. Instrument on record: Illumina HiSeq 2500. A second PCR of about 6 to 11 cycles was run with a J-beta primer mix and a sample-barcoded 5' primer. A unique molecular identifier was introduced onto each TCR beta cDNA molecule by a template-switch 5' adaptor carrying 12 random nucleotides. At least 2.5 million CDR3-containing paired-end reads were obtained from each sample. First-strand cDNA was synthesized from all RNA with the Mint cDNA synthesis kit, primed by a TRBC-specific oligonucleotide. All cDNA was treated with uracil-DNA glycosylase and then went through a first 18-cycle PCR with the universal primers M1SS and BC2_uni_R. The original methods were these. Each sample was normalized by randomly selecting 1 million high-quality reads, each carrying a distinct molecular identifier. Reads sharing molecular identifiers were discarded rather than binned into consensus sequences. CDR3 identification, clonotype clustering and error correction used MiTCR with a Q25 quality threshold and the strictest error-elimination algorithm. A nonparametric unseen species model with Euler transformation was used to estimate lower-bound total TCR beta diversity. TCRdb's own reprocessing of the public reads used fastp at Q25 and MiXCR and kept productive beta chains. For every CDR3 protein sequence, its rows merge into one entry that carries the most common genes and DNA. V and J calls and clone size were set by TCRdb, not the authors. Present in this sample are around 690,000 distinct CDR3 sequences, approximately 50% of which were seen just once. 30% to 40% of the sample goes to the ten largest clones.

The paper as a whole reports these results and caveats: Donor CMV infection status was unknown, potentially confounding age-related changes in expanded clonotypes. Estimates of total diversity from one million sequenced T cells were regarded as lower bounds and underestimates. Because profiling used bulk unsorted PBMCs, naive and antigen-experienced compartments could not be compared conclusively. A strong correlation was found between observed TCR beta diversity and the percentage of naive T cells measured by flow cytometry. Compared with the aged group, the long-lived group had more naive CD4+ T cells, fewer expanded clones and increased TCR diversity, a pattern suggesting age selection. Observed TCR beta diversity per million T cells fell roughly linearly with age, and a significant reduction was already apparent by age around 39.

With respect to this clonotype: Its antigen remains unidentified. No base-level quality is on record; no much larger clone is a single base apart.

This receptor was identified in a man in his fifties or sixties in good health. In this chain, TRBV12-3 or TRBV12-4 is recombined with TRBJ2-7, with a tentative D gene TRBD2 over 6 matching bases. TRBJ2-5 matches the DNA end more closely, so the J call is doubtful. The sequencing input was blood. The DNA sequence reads TGTGCCAGCAGTTCCGCACTAGCAGCAGAGACCCAGTACTTC. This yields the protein CASSSALAAETQYF.